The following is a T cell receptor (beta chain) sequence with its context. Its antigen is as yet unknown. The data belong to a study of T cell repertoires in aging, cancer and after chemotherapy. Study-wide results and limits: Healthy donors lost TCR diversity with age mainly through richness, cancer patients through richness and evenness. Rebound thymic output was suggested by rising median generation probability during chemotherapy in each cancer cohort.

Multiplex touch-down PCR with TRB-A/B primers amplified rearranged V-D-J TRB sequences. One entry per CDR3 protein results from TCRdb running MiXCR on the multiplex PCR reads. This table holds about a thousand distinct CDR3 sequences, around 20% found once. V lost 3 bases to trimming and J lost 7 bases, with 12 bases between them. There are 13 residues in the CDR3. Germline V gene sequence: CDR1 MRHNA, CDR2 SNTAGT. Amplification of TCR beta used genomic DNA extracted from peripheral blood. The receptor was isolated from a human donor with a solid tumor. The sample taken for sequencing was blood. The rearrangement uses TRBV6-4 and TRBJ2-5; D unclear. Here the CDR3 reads CASSDVGLRTQYF. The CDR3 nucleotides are TGTGCCAGCAGTGATGTAGGGCTACGGACCCAGTACTTC.